This record concerns one T cell receptor beta chain sequence. Its antigen is as yet unknown. The CDR3 spans 14 residues. CDR1 and CDR2 (germline): SGHTA, FQGNSA. Trimming pared 5 bases from V and 0 bases from J, leaving 8 bases between. Each of the CD4+ naive, central memory, regulatory and stem cell-like memory populations was sorted via CD45RO/CCR7/CD25/CD127/CD95/CD27. The data derive from a study of beta chain features in type 1 diabetes. Overall study: The patient and healthy donor groups were comparable for age, gender and cell yields. Study-level results: Shortening of TCRB CDR3s, moderate but significant, appeared in all four CD4+ subsets of Type 1 diabetes patients. When cDNA is sequenced, cells with high TCR expression could be over-represented. Patients with type 1 diabetes carried fewer insertions and had more deletions at their VDJ junctions.

Expressed TCRB transcripts got sequenced, as all isolated RNA was reverse transcribed. Only in-frame clones appear in the TCRdb table, and some are missing; sequencing was by immunoSEQ multiplex PCR. The repertoire holds about 160,000 clones, 8% to 9.5% seen once, with 0.54% in the top ten. This TCR was recovered from a woman between 18 and 29 years old with type 1 diabetes. Sample: central memory CD4+ T cells from blood. V gene TRBV7-2 combines with J gene TRBJ1-3; no clear D gene. The CDR3 sequence is CASSPYVSGNTIYF. DNA of the CDR3: TGTGCCAGCAGCCCCTATGTCTCTGGAAACACCATATATTTT.